A single sample is the source of the 25 T cell receptor beta chains below, sequenced in a study of T-cell reconstitution after alpha-beta-depleted transplantation in children (dated by TCRdb to the mid-2010s). The sample's treatment or condition, from its label and the paper: allogeneic hematopoietic cell transplantation with graft depleted of TCRalphabeta T cells and CD19 B cells. Library preparation employed PCR. These reads were obtained on an Illumina HiSeq 2500. TCR libraries were prepared with molecular barcoding, using unique molecular identifiers to normalize TCRbeta repertoire quantification. The public reads were run again by TCRdb, first through fastp at Q25 and then through MiXCR, and only productive beta chains were kept. A single entry per CDR3 protein holds the most common genes and DNA from its merged rows. The sample table lists 140,000 or so distinct CDR3 sequences, around 8.8% of them with a count of one. The leading ten clones occupy 15% to 20% of the sample.

The material sequenced was PBMCs, mostly from graft donor cells, taken 180 days after TCRalphabeta/CD19-depleted stem cell transplant. The source of these receptors is a female patient between 2 and 15 years old who had a stem cell transplant for congenital amegakaryocytic thrombocytopenia, so the T cells may come from the graft donor.

For the CDR3, the DNA is TGTGCCAGCAGTTACCTCGCCCATAATGAAAAACTGTTTTTT. Translated, it gives CASSYLAHNEKLFF. V and J are TRBV6-5 and TRBJ1-4, with D unresolved. The V end lost 2 bases, the J end lost 4 bases, and 8 bases lay between the germline ends. The germline V gene encodes CDR1 MNHEY and CDR2 SVGAGI. CDR3 length: 14 amino acids.

The chain couples TRBV3-1 to TRBJ1-5, with D maybe TRBD1 (5 bases). CDR3 size: 15 residues. Germline V CDR1 and CDR2: LGHDT, YNNKEL (reference sequence). Trimming left V 4 bases short and J 3 bases short, with 13 bases between. DNA of the CDR3: TGTGCCAGCAGCCTATGGGGCCCATCCAATCAGCCCCAGCATTTT. Translated: CASSLWGPSNQPQHF.

This chain links TRBV4-2 with TRBJ2-7; D is unclear. CDR3 size: 14 residues. CDR1 LGHNA and CDR2 YNFKEQ come from the germline V gene. The V end lost 4 bases, the J end lost 0 bases, and 10 bases lay between the germline ends. The CDR3 here is CASSPGLLSYEQYF. The CDR3 nucleotides read TGTGCCAGCAGCCCCGGGCTCCTCTCCTACGAGCAGTACTTC.

There are many counts of this clonotype. V and J are TRBV20-1 and TRBJ2-3, with TRBD1 as a possible D gene (5 bases). The CDR3 extends over 14 amino acids. Trimming left V 0 bases short and J 1 base short, with 8 bases between. Per the germline V gene, CDR1 is DFQATT and CDR2 is SNEGSKA (reference sequence). CDR3 DNA: TGCAGTGCTAGAGATTTAGGGGGCACAGATACGCAGTATTTT. Translated, it gives CSARDLGGTDTQYF.

There are many counts of this clonotype. In nucleotides, the CDR3 is TGCGCCAGCAGCTATCAGGGTCCCACTGAAGCTTTCTTT. Translation gives CASSYQGPTEAFF. The V call is TRBV5-1, the J call TRBJ1-1; a weak D match, TRBD1 (5 bases). The length of the CDR3 is 13 residues. Trimming removed 3 bases at V and 4 bases at J, with 10 bases between. Germline V gives CDR1 SGHRS, CDR2 YFSETQ.

The table lists this clonotype with many counts. The V call is TRBV28, the J call TRBJ2-7, with D possibly TRBD1 on 6 matching bases. This CDR3 comprises 17 residues. Deletions cut 6 bases from V and 5 bases from J, with 26 bases between. From germline, CDR1 is MDHEN and CDR2 SYDVKM. This chain's CDR3 is CASSPPKPSGQGNEQYF. The CDR3 DNA reads as TGTGCCAGCAGCCCACCCAAGCCCTCGGGGCAGGGGAACGAGCAGTACTTC.

The J gene is TRBJ2-1, the V gene TRBV18; 11 nucleotides match TRBD2. The length of the CDR3 is 21 residues. Germline V gives CDR1 KGHSH, CDR2 LQKENI. V lost 0 bases and J lost 0; bases outside the gene matches: 13. The CDR3 is CASSPPFPGTSGLHSYNEQFF. The CDR3 nucleotides are TGTGCCAGCTCACCACCGTTCCCGGGGACTAGCGGCTTACACTCCTACAATGAGCAGTTCTTC.

This clonotype was counted many times. This chain uses TRBV6-5 with TRBJ1-2; D possibly corresponds to TRBD1 (6 bases). V lost 6 bases, J lost 8 bases, and 22 bases lay in between. Germline CDR1 MNHEY, CDR2 SVGAGI. The CDR3 is 15 residues long. CDR3 residues: CASSPLRGNLWGYTF. The CDR3 bases are TGTGCCAGCAGCCCCCTGAGGGGGAACTTGTGGGGCTACACCTTC.

The chain has TRBV20-1 and TRBJ2-2; TRBD2 matches 7 bases. There are 14 residues in the CDR3. V trimming: 5 bases; J trimming: 2 bases; junction bases outside the gene matches: 5. Per germline, CDR1 DFQATT and CDR2 SNEGSKA (reference sequence). CDR3 nucleotide sequence: TGCAGTGCTTCGTGCGGGGGAAACACCGGGGAGCTGTTTTTT. It is translated as CSASCGGNTGELFF.

This clonotype was observed many times. The chain is built from TRBV3-1 and TRBJ1-2; D is undetermined. With 4 bases removed from V and 2 bases from J, the gap between germline ends came to 11 bases. The CDR3 runs 14 residues. Germline values: CDR1 LGHDT, CDR2 YNNKEL (reference sequence). CDR3 sequence (DNA): TGTGCCAGCAGCCCCCGGGCGCGAAACTATGGCTACACCTTC. Residues: CASSPRARNYGYTF.

This clonotype was seen at least ten times. The chain carries TRBV4-1 and TRBJ2-3; tentative D call: TRBD2 (5 bases). There are 14 residues in the CDR3. CDR1 MGHRA and CDR2 YSYEKL come from the germline V gene. Trimming took off 6 bases at V and 6 bases at J, with 16 bases between the two ends. CDR3 amino acids: CASRRGIAVDTQYF. CDR3 bases: TGCGCCAGCAGACGAGGGATTGCTGTTGATACGCAGTATTTT.

This clonotype was observed a few times. J is TRBJ2-7 and V is TRBV6-9, with TRBD1 matching 12 bases. With V trimmed by 0 bases and J by 7 bases, 16 bases remained unmatched. Germline lookup yields CDR1 MNHGY and CDR2 SVAAGI. The CDR3 is 19 amino acids. The CDR3 is CASSYSGQGAVFPIWEQYF. CDR3 nucleotides: TGTGCCAGCAGTTATTCGGGACAGGGGGCGGTATTCCCTATTTGGGAGCAGTACTTC.

Ten or more counts support this clonotype. The chain employs TRBV20-1 and TRBJ2-1; 8 bases align to TRBD1. The V segment lost 6 bases and the J segment 10 bases; nucleotides outside the gene matches: 8. The CDR3 consists of 12 residues. Germline CDR1 and CDR2: DFQATT and SNEGSKA (reference sequence). In DNA, the CDR3 is TGCAGTGCGGACAGGGACTTCGGGGAGCAGTTCTTC. It specifies CSADRDFGEQFF.

A few counts support this clonotype. The chain joins TRBV28 to TRBJ2-3, with 10 bases fitting TRBD2. Germline CDR1 is MDHEN and CDR2 is SYDVKM. V was pared by 3 bases and J by 2 bases, with 2 bases of the junction left unmatched. The CDR3 extends over 15 amino acids. This chain's CDR3 is CASSLGLAFTDTQYF. The CDR3 DNA sequence: TGTGCCAGCAGTTTGGGACTAGCGTTCACAGATACGCAGTATTTT.

Regarding this clonotype: This clone may be a read error of a much larger clone one base away. J is TRBJ2-3 and V is TRBV6-1; D remains ambiguous. CDR1 and CDR2 from the germline V gene are MNHNS and SASEGT. V was shortened by 3 bases and J by 2 bases, with 12 bases between the two germline ends. The CDR3 covers 15 residues. The CDR3, as DNA: TGTGCCAGCAGTGACCTCATGGCAACCACAGATACGCAGTATTTT. Its protein product is CASSDLMATTDTQYF.

This clonotype has a count of ten or more. This rearrangement joins TRBV27 to TRBJ2-3, with TRBD1 matching 7 bases. V was clipped by 6 bases and J by 1 base; unmatched bases: 10. This CDR3 has 16 amino acids. Germline assignment: CDR1 MNHEY and CDR2 SMNVEV (reference sequence). The CDR3 DNA is TGTGCCAGCAGCCGTAGACAGGGAACGGGCACAGATACGCAGTATTTT. Protein product: CASSRRQGTGTDTQYF.

The chain uses TRBV3-1 and TRBJ1-2; perhaps TRBD1 as D (5 bases). Germline V CDR1 and CDR2: LGHDT, YNNKEL (reference sequence). This CDR3 contains 16 residues. Trimming pared 0 bases from V and 5 bases from J, leaving 16 bases between. The CDR3 region has the DNA TGTGCCAGCAGCCAAGACAGGAGGGGCAGCGGATATGGCTACACCTTC. Its translation: CASSQDRRGSGYGYTF.

This clonotype was observed at least ten times. This chain links TRBV12-3 or TRBV12-4 with TRBJ1-5; TRBD1 matches 9 bases. J was trimmed by 2 bases and V by 3 bases; bases with no gene match: 5. This CDR3 comprises 16 residues. CDR3 nucleotides: TGTGCCAGCAGTTTTGGGACAGGGCTACGCAATCAGCCCCAGCATTTT. Its protein product is CASSFGTGLRNQPQHF.

The V gene is TRBV7-2, the J gene TRBJ2-3; 8 bases map to TRBD2. This CDR3 has 17 residues. J was trimmed by 0 bases and V by 1 base; bases with no gene match: 6. The V gene's germline CDR1 is SGHTA and CDR2 FQGNSA. The DNA for the CDR3 is TGTGCCAGCAGCTTAGGAGCTAGCGGGCCCAGCACAGATACGCAGTATTTT. This sequence encodes CASSLGASGPSTDTQYF.

This clonotype was seen repeatedly, ten times or more. V usage is TRBV28 and J usage is TRBJ2-1; TRBD2 agrees at 16 bases. The J segment lost 4 bases and the V segment lost 3 bases, leaving 0 bases of the junction unmatched. The CDR3 consists of 16 residues. Germline assignment: CDR1 MDHEN and CDR2 SYDVKM. Written as DNA, the CDR3 is TGTGCCAGCAGTTTGGGACTAGCGGGAGGGTACAATGAGCAGTTCTTC. Translation: CASSLGLAGGYNEQFF.

In this sample, this clonotype turned up many times. The chain links TRBV12-3 or TRBV12-4 to TRBJ2-3; D may be TRBD1 (5 bases). The CDR3 contains 14 residues. The germline V and J ends were trimmed by 8 bases and 1 base, with 13 bases remaining between them. In nucleotides, the CDR3 is TGTGCCAGCGACAAGGGGTTGGGCACAGATACGCAGTATTTT. This encodes CASDKGLGTDTQYF.

This clonotype was counted ten times or more. The chain combines TRBV30 with TRBJ1-1; 7 nucleotides line up with TRBD1. Germline V gene sequence: CDR1 GTSNPN, CDR2 SVGIG (reference sequence). V lost 5 bases to trimming and J lost 6 bases; unmatched junction nucleotides: 3. The CDR3 runs to 11 residues. CDR3 DNA: TGTGCCTGGCGCGGACAGGCTGAAGCTTTCTTT. Amino acid sequence: CAWRGQAEAFF.

This clonotype was observed many times. The chain couples TRBV29-1 to TRBJ1-2; a weak D match, TRBD1 (6 bases). The germline V and J ends were trimmed by 6 bases and 6 bases, with 17 bases remaining between them. This CDR3 region has 13 residues. The germline V gene encodes CDR1 SQVTM and CDR2 ANQGSEA. DNA for the CDR3: TGCAGCGTGTCAAGCACAGGGAACCATGGCTACACCTTC. Encoded protein: CSVSSTGNHGYTF.

This clonotype has ten or more counts. The chain recombines TRBV20-1 with TRBJ2-5, with D maybe TRBD1 (5 bases). The CDR3 runs 16 residues. Per the germline V gene, CDR1 is DFQATT and CDR2 is SNEGSKA (reference sequence). V was trimmed by 6 bases and J by 5 bases, leaving 25 bases between them. CDR3: CSATKPVDSKGETQYF. As DNA, the CDR3 is TGCAGTGCGACCAAACCCGTTGACTCCAAGGGGGAGACCCAGTACTTC.

This clonotype was counted ten times or more. The J gene is TRBJ2-2, the V gene TRBV6-5; 8 positions agree with TRBD1. CDR3 length: 18 residues. The V gene's germline CDR1 is MNHEY and CDR2 SVGAGI. Trimming removed 10 bases from V and 4 bases from J; junction bases left unmatched: 20. The CDR3 bases are TGTGCCATCAGAGACCCGGCAACAGGGGGTCGTGGCACCGGGGAGCTGTTTTTT. This codes for CAIRDPATGGRGTGELFF.